Below, one TCR beta chain is given with its context. Its antigen is as yet unknown. The CDR3 contains 16 residues. Germline CDR1 is MNHNS and CDR2 is SASEGT. V lost 3 bases, J lost 6 bases, and 6 bases stayed unmatched. The entry originates in a study of PD-L1 blockade in urothelial cancer. Across the whole study: Administration of atezolizumab to patients began in about 2014, at 1,200 mg intravenously every 3 weeks. Patients arrived having already received 0 to 3 prior chemotherapy regimens.

The study, taken as a whole, reports: Enhanced expansion of tumor-associated blood clones at 3 weeks characterized durable-benefit patients.

Time point specified: peripheral blood 6 weeks after treatment start. Here immunoSEQ multiplex PCR was the method, and the copy in TCRdb shows in-frame clones only, minus some. The sample comprises about 110,000 clones, approximately 90% of which are singletons, and approximately 3.5% rests with the top ten. The sequenced sample was PBMCs, obtained around atezolizumab (anti-PD-L1) treatment. The chain is built from TRBV6-1 and TRBJ1-5; TRBD1 matches at 12 bases. This sequence was found in a man aged 55-75 years with urothelial cancer. CDR3 nucleotides: TGTGCCAGCAGTGAGACCGGGACAGGGGGCTTTCAGCCCCAGCATTTT. Translating it yields CASSETGTGGFQPQHF.